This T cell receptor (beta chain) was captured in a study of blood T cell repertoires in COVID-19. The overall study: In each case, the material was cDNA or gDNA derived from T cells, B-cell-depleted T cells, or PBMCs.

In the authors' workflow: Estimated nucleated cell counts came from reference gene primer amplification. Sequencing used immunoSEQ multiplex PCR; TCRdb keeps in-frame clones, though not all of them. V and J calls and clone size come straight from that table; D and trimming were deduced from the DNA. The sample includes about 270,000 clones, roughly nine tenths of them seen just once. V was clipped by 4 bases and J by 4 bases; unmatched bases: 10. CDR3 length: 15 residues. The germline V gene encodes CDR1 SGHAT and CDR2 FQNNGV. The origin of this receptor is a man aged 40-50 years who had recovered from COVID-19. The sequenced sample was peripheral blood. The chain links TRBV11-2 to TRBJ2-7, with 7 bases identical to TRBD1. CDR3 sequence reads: CASSSHWDSVYEQYF. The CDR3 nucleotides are TGTGCCAGCAGCTCCCATTGGGACAGTGTATACGAGCAGTACTTC.